This entry lists 22 T cell receptor beta chains sequenced from one sample in a study of blood T cell repertoires in COVID-19. Here immunoSEQ multiplex PCR was the method, and the copy in TCRdb shows in-frame clones only, minus some. The data contain 40,000 or so clones, more than 60% of them singletons. Sequencing was performed on peripheral blood. The receptors were gathered from a woman in her sixties or seventies with acute or convalescent COVID-19.

This clone was detected only a few times. This sequence joins TRBV27 and TRBJ1-2, with D perhaps TRBD1 (5 bases). V was pared by 6 bases and J by 8 bases, with 16 bases between. The CDR3 contains 13 residues. Germline V CDR1 and CDR2: MNHEY, SMNVEV (reference sequence). CDR3 sequence (DNA): TGTGCCAGCAGCGTCCGAAGGGGAGGAGGCTACACCTTC. Protein product: CASSVRRGGGYTF.

The rearrangement uses TRBV10-3 and TRBJ1-4; tentative D call: TRBD1 (5 bases). Trimming removed 0 bases from V and 8 bases from J, with 13 bases in between. The germline gives CDR1 ENHRY, CDR2 SYGVKD. The CDR3 spans 15 residues. The CDR3 spells CAISESVQGGEKLFF. The CDR3 region has the DNA TGTGCCATCAGTGAGTCGGTTCAGGGTGGGGAAAAACTGTTTTTT.

The chain links TRBV7-8 to TRBJ1-1, with 7 bases aligning to TRBD1. Germline trimming cut 5 bases from V and 0 bases from J; bases unmatched to any gene: 6. In germline, CDR1 is SGHVS, CDR2 FQNEAQ. This CDR3 is built from 15 residues. CDR3 coding DNA: TGTGCCAGCAGCCTAAGACAGGGAGTGAACACTGAAGCTTTCTTT. This gives the protein CASSLRQGVNTEAFF.

The chain joins TRBV7-9 to TRBJ2-7; possibly TRBD2 for D (5 bases). V lost 5 bases and J lost 3, with 20 bases in between. Per the germline V gene, CDR1 is SEHNR and CDR2 is FQNEAQ (reference sequence). The CDR3 is 16 amino acids. Here the CDR3 DNA reads TGTGCCAGCAGCATCTCGGGTGGAGGCATCTACTACGAGCAGTACTTC. Translating it yields CASSISGGGIYYEQYF.

The V gene is TRBV2, the J gene TRBJ1-4; D is uncertain. The CDR3 length is 13 residues. Germline V lookup: CDR1 SNHLY, CDR2 FYNNEI. The germline V and J ends were trimmed by 7 bases and 7 bases, with 13 bases remaining between them. Here the CDR3 reads CASKRDSGEKLFF. CDR3 in DNA: TGTGCCAGCAAGCGGGATTCGGGTGAAAAACTGTTTTTT.

The chain is built from TRBV4-1 and TRBJ2-7; TRBD2 matches at 9 bases. CDR1 and CDR2 (germline): MGHRA, YSYEKL. J gave up 2 bases and V 2 bases, and 7 bases lay outside the gene matches. The CDR3 has 16 residues. The CDR3 reads CASSQQVLAGAYEQYF. CDR3 nucleotide sequence: TGCGCCAGCAGCCAACAGGTTTTAGCGGGGGCCTACGAGCAGTACTTC.

This chain uses TRBV10-3 with TRBJ2-1; possible D gene TRBD1, 6 bases. Germline values: CDR1 ENHRY, CDR2 SYGVKD. V lost 10 bases and J 5 bases, leaving 15 bases between the germline ends. This CDR3 comprises 13 residues. In DNA, the CDR3 is TGTGCCACGGCCGGGACACTTAACAATGAGCAGTTCTTC. Translated: CATAGTLNNEQFF.

The chain has TRBV2 and TRBJ1-4; D might be TRBD1 (6 bases). Germline CDR1 is SNHLY and CDR2 is FYNNEI. V lost 5 bases and J lost 8, with 12 bases in between. The CDR3 extends over 13 amino acids. The CDR3 DNA reads as TGTGCCAGCAGTCGGGGGGCCCGGGAAAAACTGTTTTTT. This gives the protein CASSRGAREKLFF.

This chain uses TRBV7-8 with TRBJ2-7, with D possibly TRBD2 on 5 matching bases. The CDR3 has 14 amino acids. V gave up 4 bases and J gave up 3 bases, with 13 bases separating them. Germline V gives CDR1 SGHVS, CDR2 FQNEAQ. This CDR3 is CASSSRRSFYEQYF. CDR3 nucleotide sequence: TGTGCCAGCAGCTCTCGGAGGAGCTTCTACGAGCAGTACTTC.

This clone was observed a few times. J is TRBJ1-6 and V is TRBV19, with 8 bases identical to TRBD1. The CDR3 has 14 amino acids. The J segment lost 10 bases and the V segment lost 3 bases, leaving 5 bases of the junction unmatched. CDR1 is LNHDA, CDR2 SQIVND, per germline (reference sequence). Written as DNA, the CDR3 is TGTGCCAGTAGTATCTGGACAGGGAACTCACCCCTCCACTTT. Protein product: CASSIWTGNSPLHF.

This clone was detected once. The J gene is TRBJ2-3, the V gene TRBV4-1; the D is unclear. V dropped 1 base and J dropped 5 bases, with 7 bases sitting between them. CDR3 length: 13 amino acids. CDR1 and CDR2 from the germline V gene are MGHRA and YSYEKL. The CDR3, as DNA: TGCGCCAGCAGCCAAGGGCAAGTAGATACGCAGTATTTT. This sequence encodes CASSQGQVDTQYF.

The chain carries TRBV27 and TRBJ1-6; D remains unclear. V dropped 4 bases and J dropped 5 bases, with 6 bases sitting between them. CDR1 is MNHEY and CDR2 is SMNVEV in the germline V gene (reference sequence). The CDR3 is made up of 13 amino acids. CDR3 sequence: CASSWRDNSPLHF. The CDR3 region has the DNA TGTGCCAGCAGTTGGAGAGATAATTCACCCCTCCACTTT.

The rearrangement joins TRBV7-2 to TRBJ2-5, with D possibly matching TRBD1 (6 bases). The germline V gene encodes CDR1 SGHTA and CDR2 FQGNSA. The CDR3 has 13 amino acids. Trimming shortened V by 4 bases and J by 3 bases, and 9 bases separated the two germline ends. CDR3 sequence reads: CASSWAGEETQYF. CDR3 sequence (DNA): TGTGCCAGCAGCTGGGCAGGGGAAGAGACCCAGTACTTC.

This chain connects TRBV5-1 to TRBJ1-1; the D gene is possibly TRBD1 (5 bases). This CDR3 is 16 amino acids long. In germline, CDR1 is SGHRS, CDR2 YFSETQ. Trimming stripped 0 bases from V and 4 bases from J, with 16 bases between. CDR3 nucleotides: TGCGCCAGCAGCTTGGTCTTTCTAGGGGCTGTCACTGAAGCTTTCTTT. Protein product: CASSLVFLGAVTEAFF.

This rearrangement joins TRBV20-1 to TRBJ1-1; no definite D call. V lost 3 bases and J lost 3, with 17 bases in between. Germline V gene data show CDR1 as DFQATT and CDR2 as SNEGSKA (reference sequence). The CDR3 totals 15 residues. CDR3 in amino acids: CSASTWRTLDTEAFF. In DNA, the CDR3 is TGCAGTGCTAGTACCTGGCGGACTTTGGACACTGAAGCTTTCTTT.

This chain uses TRBV19 with TRBJ1-1, with 12 positions matching TRBD1. The CDR3 loop spans 14 amino acids. Germline lookup yields CDR1 LNHDA and CDR2 SQIVND (reference sequence). The J segment lost 10 bases and the V segment lost 6 bases, leaving 9 bases of the junction unmatched. The CDR3 DNA reads TGTGCCAGTAGAACCGGGACAGGGGGCGTGGGAGCTTTCTTT. It yields the protein CASRTGTGGVGAFF.

This chain joins TRBV30 and TRBJ1-1; D is uncertain. Germline V gives CDR1 GTSNPN, CDR2 SVGIG (reference sequence). V shed 0 bases and J shed 8 bases, with 13 bases lying between them. This CDR3 has 13 residues. This CDR3 reads CAWSVDSTPEAFF. The CDR3 coding sequence is TGTGCCTGGAGTGTCGACTCCACCCCCGAAGCTTTCTTT.

The chain links TRBV7-2 to TRBJ2-1, with 8 bases identical to TRBD1. The CDR3 contains 18 residues. CDR1 is SGHTA, CDR2 FQGNSA, per germline. The trim removed 1 base at V and 7 bases at J, leaving 15 bases unmatched. CDR3 sequence: CASSLGGSGGGLVNEQFF. Written as DNA, the CDR3 is TGTGCCAGCAGCTTAGGGGGGTCAGGGGGCGGATTGGTGAATGAGCAGTTCTTC.

The chain joins TRBV28 to TRBJ1-2; 9 bases are shared with TRBD1. Germline lookup yields CDR1 MDHEN and CDR2 SYDVKM. The CDR3 consists of 15 residues. V gave up 6 bases and J gave up 4 bases; unmatched junction bases: 9. The CDR3 loop reads CASSLGQGGIYGYTF. The CDR3 nucleotides are TGTGCCAGCAGCCTGGGACAGGGTGGGATCTATGGCTACACCTTC.

The chain couples TRBV7-9 to TRBJ1-1; the D gene is possibly TRBD1 (6 bases). There are 14 residues in the CDR3. From germline, CDR1 is SEHNR and CDR2 FQNEAQ (reference sequence). The V gene lost 1 base and the J gene lost 5 bases, with 11 bases spanning the gap. CDR3 sequence reads: CASSLGGRGTEAFF. CDR3 DNA: TGTGCCAGCAGCTTAGGGGGCAGGGGAACTGAAGCTTTCTTT.

The rearrangement uses TRBV19 and TRBJ2-7; TRBD1 agrees at 7 bases. There are 17 residues in the CDR3. Per the germline V gene, CDR1 is LNHDA and CDR2 is SQIVND (reference sequence). With 3 bases clipped from V and 3 bases from J, the junction kept 14 bases outside the gene matches. The CDR3 protein is CASSMYLGTEGHYEQYF. CDR3 coding DNA: TGTGCCAGTAGTATGTATCTTGGGACAGAGGGACACTACGAGCAGTACTTC.

The chain combines TRBV5-5 with TRBJ2-1, with TRBD2 as a possible D gene (5 bases). The V gene's germline CDR1 is SGHKS and CDR2 YYEKEE (reference sequence). V was shortened by 4 bases and J by 7 bases, with 12 bases between the two germline ends. The CDR3 consists of 13 residues. CDR3 sequence reads: CASSPRDWNEQFF. The CDR3 region has the DNA TGTGCCAGCAGCCCGAGGGATTGGAATGAGCAGTTCTTC.